Listed below are T cell receptor beta chains from one sample, sequenced in a study of shared clonotypes between healthy human individuals. Sequenced by immunoSEQ multiplex PCR; TCRdb stores in-frame clones only, minus some. The table lists over 2 million clones, 85% to 95% of them singletons. The source material was naive CD4+ T cells from PBMCs. These TCRs come from a man aged 18 to 30 in good health. Some clones in this sample may be carry-over from other donors' samples. The CDR3 runs from the conserved cysteine through the conserved F or W. The D gene is left open where the match is weak. Size tells how often a clone was seen (once, few, many) or the class of an expanded clone, and some rows leave it out.

d_call	j_call	v_call	clone_size	cdr3_aa	cdr3_nt
TRBD2	TRBJ2-7	TRBV5-1	.	CASTHTTGGIYEQYF	TGCGCCAGCACCCACACGACGGGAGGGATCTACGAGCAGTACTTC
.	TRBJ1-5	TRBV7-2	.	CASSKRGAREPQHF	TGTGCCAGCAGCAAACGGGGGGCCCGTGAGCCCCAGCATTTT
.	TRBJ2-7	TRBV5-1	.	CASSLAGGASYEQYF	TGCGCCAGCAGCTTGGCAGGAGGGGCCAGCTACGAGCAGTACTTC
.	TRBJ2-7	TRBV7-2	.	CASSFPPSSYEQYF	TGTGCCAGCAGCTTCCCCCCGAGCTCCTACGAGCAGTACTTC
.	TRBJ2-7	TRBV14	.	CASSQDLRTDSYEQYF	TGTGCCAGCAGCCAAGATTTAAGGACGGACTCCTACGAGCAGTACTTC
.	TRBJ2-1	TRBV29-1	.	CSSKQASSYNEQFF	TGCAGCTCTAAGCAGGCGTCCTCCTACAATGAGCAGTTCTTC
.	TRBJ2-7	TRBV5-8	.	CASSLGRRLTYEQYF	TGTGCCAGCAGCTTGGGGCGGCGCTTAACCTACGAGCAGTACTTC
.	TRBJ2-5	TRBV6-1	.	CASSEILANPHLTQYF	TGTGCCAGCAGTGAGATCCTCGCCAATCCCCATTTGACCCAGTACTTC
TRBD2	TRBJ2-7	TRBV4-1	.	CASSQGWTSGANEQYF	TGCGCCAGCAGCCAAGGATGGACTAGCGGGGCCAACGAGCAGTACTTC
TRBD2	TRBJ2-7	TRBV28	.	CASNTGTRYEQYF	TGTGCCAGCAATACCGGGACTAGATACGAGCAGTACTTC
.	TRBJ1-1	TRBV29-1	.	CSVRTGNTEAFF	TGCAGCGTTCGGACGGGGAACACTGAAGCTTTCTTT
TRBD2	TRBJ2-7	TRBV6-6	.	CASTSGTSGFYEQYF	TGTGCCAGCACCTCTGGGACTAGCGGGTTCTACGAGCAGTACTTC
.	TRBJ2-7	TRBV18	once	CASSPQRGAAYEQYF	TGTGCCAGCTCACCCCAAAGGGGGGCGGCGTACGAGCAGTACTTC
.	TRBJ2-7	TRBV7-2	.	CASSLGGKTYEQYF	TGTGCCAGCAGCTTAGGAGGGAAAACCTACGAGCAGTACTTC
TRBD1	TRBJ1-2	TRBV4-2	.	CASSLPGQSYYGYTF	TGTGCCAGCAGCCTACCGGGACAGTCTTATTATGGCTACACCTTC
.	TRBJ2-2	TRBV27	.	CARSTGGPNTGELFF	TGTGCCAGGTCCACCGGGGGGCCGAACACCGGGGAGCTGTTTTTT
.	TRBJ2-7	TRBV6-1	.	CATPGRATYEQYF	TGTGCCACCCCAGGAAGGGCAACCTACGAGCAGTACTTC
TRBD1	TRBJ1-4	TRBV6-6	.	CASSPPLGQGSELFF	TGTGCCAGCAGTCCACCCCTGGGACAGGGGTCGGAACTGTTTTTT
.	TRBJ2-5	TRBV10-3	.	CAISAGDRGTQYF	TGTGCCATCAGTGCAGGAGACCGGGGGACCCAGTACTTC
.	TRBJ2-3	TRBV2	once	CASSVESTDTQYF	TGTGCCAGCAGTGTGGAGAGCACAGATACGCAGTATTTT
.	TRBJ2-5	TRBV19	.	CASSPETGPGTQYF	TGTGCCAGTAGCCCAGAGACAGGCCCGGGGACCCAGTACTTC
TRBD2	TRBJ2-7	TRBV7-3	.	CASSLGTSGTYEQYF	TGTGCCAGCAGCTTAGGGACTAGCGGTACCTACGAGCAGTACTTC
.	TRBJ2-1	TRBV28	.	CASSLGSDEQFF	TGTGCCAGCAGTTTAGGGAGTGATGAGCAGTTCTTC
.	TRBJ2-1	TRBV7-2	.	CASSSGPYEQFF	TGTGCCAGCAGCTCGGGACCGTATGAGCAGTTCTTC
.	TRBJ1-1	TRBV14	few	CASSPLGAEAFF	TGTGCCAGCAGCCCCCTGGGAGCTGAAGCTTTCTTT
TRBD2	TRBJ2-2	TRBV5-4	.	CASSRSGSVTGELFF	TGTGCCAGCAGCCGGAGCGGGAGCGTCACCGGGGAGCTGTTTTTT
TRBD1	TRBJ1-2	TRBV18	.	CASSPPGTGNRAYGYTF	TGTGCCAGCTCACCACCGGGGACAGGGAATAGGGCTTATGGCTACACCTTC
.	TRBJ2-6	TRBV5-4	.	CASSLGASYPSGANVLTF	TGTGCCAGCAGCTTGGGCGCGTCCTATCCCTCTGGGGCCAACGTCCTGACTTTC
TRBD2	TRBJ2-5	TRBV2	.	CASRSWGLAGDDQYF	TGTGCCAGCAGATCCTGGGGACTAGCGGGAGACGACCAGTACTTC
.	TRBJ1-1	TRBV5-1	.	CASSQRPRGARSTEAFF	TGCGCCAGCAGCCAACGCCCACGGGGGGCGCGCAGTACTGAAGCTTTCTTT
.	TRBJ1-2	TRBV29-1	.	CSVPGTVYGYTF	TGCAGCGTTCCTGGGACCGTCTATGGCTACACCTTC
.	TRBJ1-5	TRBV28	.	CASSSYPGVWQPQHF	TGTGCCAGCAGTTCGTATCCAGGGGTTTGGCAGCCCCAGCATTTT
TRBD1	TRBJ2-7	TRBV2	.	CASSGRTGYEQYF	TGTGCCAGCAGTGGACGGACAGGGTACGAGCAGTACTTC
.	TRBJ1-6	TRBV6-5	.	CASRSQGNSPLHF	TGTGCCAGCAGGTCTCAGGGTAATTCACCCCTCCACTTT
.	TRBJ2-5	TRBV30	once	CAWRGDQETQYF	TGTGCCTGGAGGGGAGATCAAGAGACCCAGTACTTC
.	TRBJ1-5	TRBV4-1	.	CASSRPSGGSNQPQHF	TGCGCCAGCAGCCGACCCAGTGGGGGGAGCAATCAGCCCCAGCATTTT
.	TRBJ1-6	TRBV30	.	CAWSEGQLLLNSPLHF	TGTGCCTGGAGTGAAGGGCAGCTTCTCCTAAATTCACCCCTCCACTTT
TRBD2	TRBJ2-3	TRBV5-4	.	CASSLGGLAGGLADTQYF	TGTGCCAGCAGCTTGGGGGGACTAGCGGGAGGGTTGGCAGATACGCAGTATTTT
TRBD2	TRBJ2-2	TRBV9	.	CASTTTSGSTGELFF	TGTGCCAGCACCACAACTAGCGGGAGCACCGGGGAGCTGTTTTTT
.	TRBJ1-1	TRBV5-1	.	CASSFPDTEAFF	TGCGCCAGCAGCTTCCCCGACACTGAAGCTTTCTTT
TRBD2	TRBJ2-1	TRBV5-1	.	CASSLGSGSSYNEQFF	TGCGCCAGCAGCTTGGGAAGCGGGAGTTCCTACAATGAGCAGTTCTTC
.	TRBJ2-5	TRBV5-1	.	CASSVTSGGYQETQYF	TGCGCCAGCAGCGTTACGAGTGGCGGGTACCAAGAGACCCAGTACTTC
.	TRBJ2-7	TRBV5-1	.	CASRIFRESYEQYF	TGCGCCAGCAGAATATTTCGGGAGAGCTACGAGCAGTACTTC
TRBD1	TRBJ2-3	TRBV30	.	CAWSPLWDSSTDTQYF	TGTGCCTGGAGTCCTCTCTGGGACAGCAGCACAGATACGCAGTATTTT
TRBD1	TRBJ2-5	TRBV18	.	CASSPPGQGRETQYF	TGTGCCAGCTCACCCCCGGGACAGGGGCGAGAGACCCAGTACTTC
TRBD1	TRBJ1-2	TRBV5-1	.	CASSETGVNYGYTF	TGCGCCAGCAGCGAAACAGGGGTTAACTATGGCTACACCTTC
.	TRBJ2-5	TRBV21-1	.	CASSKNKTQYF	TGTGCCAGCAGCAAAAATAAGACCCAGTACTTC
.	TRBJ1-6	TRBV4-1	.	CASSPQGSLLVDSPLHF	TGCGCCAGCAGCCCGCAGGGATCACTTTTAGTTGATTCACCCCTCCACTTT
.	TRBJ2-5	TRBV9	.	CASSVGLLQETQYF	TGTGCCAGCAGCGTAGGTCTCCTTCAAGAGACCCAGTACTTC